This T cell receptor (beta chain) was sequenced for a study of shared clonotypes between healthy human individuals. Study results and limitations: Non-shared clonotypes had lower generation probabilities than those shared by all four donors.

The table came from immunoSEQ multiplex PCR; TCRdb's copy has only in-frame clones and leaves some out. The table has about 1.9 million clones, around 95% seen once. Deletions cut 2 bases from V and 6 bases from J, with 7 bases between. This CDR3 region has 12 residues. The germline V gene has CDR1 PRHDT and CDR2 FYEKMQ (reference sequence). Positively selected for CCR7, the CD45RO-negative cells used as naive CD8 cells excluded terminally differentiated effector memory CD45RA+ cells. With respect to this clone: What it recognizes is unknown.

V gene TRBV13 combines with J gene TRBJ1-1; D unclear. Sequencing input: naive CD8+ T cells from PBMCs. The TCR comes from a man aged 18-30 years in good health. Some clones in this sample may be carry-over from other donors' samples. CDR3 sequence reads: CASSLLESEAFF. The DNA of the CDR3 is TGTGCCAGCAGCTTACTGGAATCTGAAGCTTTCTTT.